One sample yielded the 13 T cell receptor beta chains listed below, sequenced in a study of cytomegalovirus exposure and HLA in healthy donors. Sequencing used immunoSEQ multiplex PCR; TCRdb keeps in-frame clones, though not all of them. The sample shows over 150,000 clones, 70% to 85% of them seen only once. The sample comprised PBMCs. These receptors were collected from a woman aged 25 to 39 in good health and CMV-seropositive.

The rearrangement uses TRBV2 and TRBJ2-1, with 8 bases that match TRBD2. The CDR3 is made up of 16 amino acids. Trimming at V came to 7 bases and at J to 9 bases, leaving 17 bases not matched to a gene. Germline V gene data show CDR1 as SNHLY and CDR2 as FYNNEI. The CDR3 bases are TGTGCCAGCACCTTTCTACCGGGACTAGAAGTTAGTGAGCAGTTCTTC. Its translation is CASTFLPGLEVSEQFF.

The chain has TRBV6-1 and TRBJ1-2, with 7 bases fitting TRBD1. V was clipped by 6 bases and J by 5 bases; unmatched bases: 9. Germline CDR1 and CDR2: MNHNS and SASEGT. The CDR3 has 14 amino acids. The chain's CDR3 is CASRVGTAPYGYTF. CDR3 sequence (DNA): TGTGCCAGCAGAGTCGGGACAGCTCCGTATGGCTACACCTTC.

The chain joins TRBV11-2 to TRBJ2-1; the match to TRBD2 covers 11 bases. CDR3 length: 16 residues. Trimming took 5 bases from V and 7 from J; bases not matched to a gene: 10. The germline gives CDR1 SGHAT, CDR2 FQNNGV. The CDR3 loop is CASSQGSGRAVNEQFF. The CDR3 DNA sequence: TGTGCCAGCAGCCAAGGTAGCGGGAGGGCCGTAAATGAGCAGTTCTTC.

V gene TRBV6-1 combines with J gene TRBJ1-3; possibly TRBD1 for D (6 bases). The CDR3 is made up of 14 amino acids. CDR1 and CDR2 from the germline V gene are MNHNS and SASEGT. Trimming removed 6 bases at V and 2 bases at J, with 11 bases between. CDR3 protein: CASRGTGTGNTIYF. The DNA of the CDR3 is TGTGCCAGCAGGGGAACAGGGACTGGAAACACCATATATTTT.

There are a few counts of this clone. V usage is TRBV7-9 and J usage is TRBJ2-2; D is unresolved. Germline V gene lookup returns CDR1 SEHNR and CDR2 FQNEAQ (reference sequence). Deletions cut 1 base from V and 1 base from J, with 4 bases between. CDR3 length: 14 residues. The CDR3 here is CASSLVKNTGELFF. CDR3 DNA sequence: TGTGCCAGCAGCTTAGTCAAGAACACCGGGGAGCTGTTTTTT.

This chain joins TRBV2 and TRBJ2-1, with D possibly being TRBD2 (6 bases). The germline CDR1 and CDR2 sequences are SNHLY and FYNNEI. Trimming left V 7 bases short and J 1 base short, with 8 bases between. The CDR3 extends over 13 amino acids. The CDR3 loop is CASTGGSYNEQFF. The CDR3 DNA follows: TGTGCCAGCACCGGGGGATCCTACAATGAGCAGTTCTTC.

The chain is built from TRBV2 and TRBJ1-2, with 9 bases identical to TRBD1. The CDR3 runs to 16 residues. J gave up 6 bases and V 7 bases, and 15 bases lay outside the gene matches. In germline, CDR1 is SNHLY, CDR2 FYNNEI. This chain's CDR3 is CASTPIRTGQGNGYTF. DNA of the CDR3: TGTGCCAGCACCCCAATAAGAACGGGACAGGGTAATGGCTACACCTTC. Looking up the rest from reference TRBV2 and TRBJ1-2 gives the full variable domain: EPEVTQTPSHQVTQMGQEVILRCVPISNHLYFYWYRQILGQKVEFLVSFYNNEISEKSEIFDDQFSVERPDGSNFTLKIRSTKLEDSAMYFCASTPIRTGQGNGYTFGSGTRLTVV.

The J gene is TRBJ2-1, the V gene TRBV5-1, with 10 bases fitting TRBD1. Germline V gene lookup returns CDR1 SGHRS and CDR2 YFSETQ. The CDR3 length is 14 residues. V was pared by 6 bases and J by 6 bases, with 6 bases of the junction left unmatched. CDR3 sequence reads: CASTRQGAVNEQFF. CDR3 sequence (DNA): TGCGCCAGCACCAGACAGGGGGCGGTCAATGAGCAGTTCTTC.

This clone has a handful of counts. The CDR3 region is CASSPNRGPSSYEQYF. CDR3 nucleotide sequence: TGTGCCAGCAGTCCTAACAGGGGTCCTAGTTCCTACGAGCAGTACTTC. The chain joins TRBV6-6 to TRBJ2-7; TRBD1 aligns across 7 bases. In germline, CDR1 is MNHNY, CDR2 SVGAGI (reference sequence). The CDR3 spans 16 residues. V lost 5 bases and J lost 1; bases outside the gene matches: 11.

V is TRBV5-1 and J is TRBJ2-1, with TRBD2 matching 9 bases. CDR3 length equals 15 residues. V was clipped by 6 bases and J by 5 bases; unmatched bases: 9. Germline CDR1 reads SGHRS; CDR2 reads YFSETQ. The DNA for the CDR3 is TGCGCCAGCAAACGCCAGCGGGAGGTCAACAATGAGCAGTTCTTC. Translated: CASKRQREVNNEQFF.

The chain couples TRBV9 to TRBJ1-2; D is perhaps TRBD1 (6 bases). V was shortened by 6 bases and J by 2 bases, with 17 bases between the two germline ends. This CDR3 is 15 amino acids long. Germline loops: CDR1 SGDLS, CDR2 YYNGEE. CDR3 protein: CASMPGGRWNYGYTF. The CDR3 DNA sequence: TGTGCCAGCATGCCGGGGGGCAGGTGGAACTATGGCTACACCTTC.

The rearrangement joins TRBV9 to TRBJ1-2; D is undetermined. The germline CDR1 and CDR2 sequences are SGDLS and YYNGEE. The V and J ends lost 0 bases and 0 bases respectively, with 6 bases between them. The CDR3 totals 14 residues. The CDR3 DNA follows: TGTGCCAGCAGCGTAGGAGGATCTAACTATGGCTACACCTTC. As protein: CASSVGGSNYGYTF. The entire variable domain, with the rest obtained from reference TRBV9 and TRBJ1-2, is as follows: DSGVTQTPKHLITATGQRVTLRCSPRSGDLSVYWYQQSLDQGLQFLIQYYNGEERAKGNILERFSAQQFPDLHSELNLSSLELGDSALYFCASSVGGSNYGYTFGSGTRLTVV.

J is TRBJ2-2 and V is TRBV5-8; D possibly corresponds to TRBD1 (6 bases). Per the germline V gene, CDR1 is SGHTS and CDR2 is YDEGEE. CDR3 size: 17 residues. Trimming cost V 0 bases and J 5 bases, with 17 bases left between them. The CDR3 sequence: CASSLALTGLFTGELFF. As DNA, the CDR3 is TGTGCCAGCAGCTTGGCGCTTACAGGGCTATTTACCGGGGAGCTGTTTTTT.